Listed below are T cell receptor beta chains from one sample, sequenced in a study of shared clonotypes between healthy human individuals. The protocol was immunoSEQ multiplex PCR, while the TCRdb copy is restricted to in-frame clones and leaves out a portion. The repertoire holds about 2.2 million clones, with approximately 94% as singletons. Sequencing was performed on naive CD8+ T cells from PBMCs. Source of these receptors: a man aged 18 to 30 in good health. Some clones in this sample may be carry-over from other donors' samples. CDR3s include the opening cysteine and the closing phenylalanine or tryptophan. D genes are given only for firm matches. Not all rows give a size; the values are once, few, many and, for expanded clones, a class.

v_call: TRBV4-1
d_call: TRBD1
j_call: TRBJ2-7
clone_size: .
cdr3_nt: TGCGCCAGCAGCCATAGGGACAGCCGCTCCTACGAGCAGTACTTC
cdr3_aa: CASSHRDSRSYEQYF

v_call: TRBV11-2
d_call: TRBD2
j_call: TRBJ2-3
clone_size: .
cdr3_nt: TGTGCCAGCAGCTTACTTGCGGGAGGCACAGATACGCAGTATTTT
cdr3_aa: CASSLLAGGTDTQYF

v_call: TRBV27
d_call: TRBD2
j_call: TRBJ2-4
clone_size: .
cdr3_nt: TGTGCCAGCAGTTTAGTCGGCGGGAGTGGAAACATTCAGTACTTC
cdr3_aa: CASSLVGGSGNIQYF

v_call: TRBV10-3
d_call: .
j_call: TRBJ1-1
clone_size: .
cdr3_nt: TGTGCCATCAGTGAGTCCCGGCGATTGGGTAACACTGAAGCTTTCTTT
cdr3_aa: CAISESRRLGNTEAFF

v_call: TRBV30
d_call: .
j_call: TRBJ2-4
clone_size: .
cdr3_nt: TGTGCCTGGGTGGGAAGGGGGGCCAAAAACATTCAGTACTTC
cdr3_aa: CAWVGRGAKNIQYF

v_call: TRBV20-1
d_call: .
j_call: TRBJ2-7
clone_size: .
cdr3_nt: TGCAGCTTAAGGGACTACGAGCAGTACTTC
cdr3_aa: CSLRDYEQYF

v_call: TRBV7-2
d_call: .
j_call: TRBJ2-7
clone_size: .
cdr3_nt: TGTGCCAGCAGCTTAGTATACGAGCAGTACTTC
cdr3_aa: CASSLVYEQYF

v_call: TRBV11-2
d_call: TRBD1
j_call: TRBJ1-1
clone_size: few
cdr3_nt: TGTGCCAGCAGCTTGTGGACAGGAGGAAACACTGAAGCTTTCTTT
cdr3_aa: CASSLWTGGNTEAFF

v_call: TRBV7-9
d_call: TRBD1
j_call: TRBJ2-7
clone_size: .
cdr3_nt: TGTGCCAGCAGCTCAAGGGACAGGGGCTACGAGCAGTACTTC
cdr3_aa: CASSSRDRGYEQYF

v_call: TRBV2
d_call: TRBD1
j_call: TRBJ2-2
clone_size: .
cdr3_nt: TGTGCCAGCAGGTCTCTTTCTGGACAGGACACCGGGGAGCTGTTTTTT
cdr3_aa: CASRSLSGQDTGELFF

v_call: TRBV29-1
d_call: .
j_call: TRBJ2-3
clone_size: .
cdr3_nt: TGCAGCGTTGTGGGACCTGTGAGAACCTCTAGCACAGATACGCAGTATTTT
cdr3_aa: CSVVGPVRTSSTDTQYF

v_call: TRBV6-4
d_call: TRBD2
j_call: TRBJ2-7
clone_size: .
cdr3_nt: TGTGCCAGCAGCCAAATACGGGGGGGACTAGCGTCTCCCGACTTCGGCGAGCAGTACTTC
cdr3_aa: CASSQIRGGLASPDFGEQYF

v_call: TRBV11-2
d_call: .
j_call: TRBJ2-5
clone_size: .
cdr3_nt: TGTGCCAGCAGCTTCTGGGGGGGCGGGGCCCCAGAGATGGAGACCCAGTACTTC
cdr3_aa: CASSFWGGGAPEMETQYF

v_call: TRBV5-1
d_call: .
j_call: TRBJ2-1
clone_size: .
cdr3_nt: TGCGCCAGCAGCCCCGGTGGAGGCTACAATGAGCAGTTCTTC
cdr3_aa: CASSPGGGYNEQFF

v_call: TRBV29-1
d_call: TRBD1
j_call: TRBJ2-7
clone_size: .
cdr3_nt: TGCAGCGTCCCGGGACAGGGAGGCGAGCAGTACTTC
cdr3_aa: CSVPGQGGEQYF

v_call: TRBV29-1
d_call: .
j_call: TRBJ2-1
clone_size: .
cdr3_nt: TGCAGCGTTCCTTTAGCGGAACCCTACAATGAGCAGTTCTTC
cdr3_aa: CSVPLAEPYNEQFF

v_call: TRBV11-2
d_call: TRBD1
j_call: TRBJ1-2
clone_size: .
cdr3_nt: TGTGCCAGCAGCTTCGGACAGGGGGACTATGGCTACACCTTC
cdr3_aa: CASSFGQGDYGYTF

v_call: TRBV28
d_call: .
j_call: TRBJ2-7
clone_size: once
cdr3_nt: TGTGCCAGCAACCCTAACCGGGGTTATACGTGGCAGTACTTC
cdr3_aa: CASNPNRGYTWQYF

v_call: TRBV7-9
d_call: .
j_call: TRBJ2-7
clone_size: .
cdr3_nt: TGTGCCAGCAGCTTAGGACTGGGACGATCAGACTACGAGCAGTACTTC
cdr3_aa: CASSLGLGRSDYEQYF

v_call: TRBV5-4
d_call: .
j_call: TRBJ2-1
clone_size: .
cdr3_nt: TGTGCCAGCAGCTTGGAGGCGCGGGCTACCTACAATGAGCAGTTCTTC
cdr3_aa: CASSLEARATYNEQFF

v_call: TRBV7-8
d_call: TRBD2
j_call: TRBJ2-3
clone_size: .
cdr3_nt: TGTGCCAGCAGCTTAGGAAGAGTCGGGCTAGCGGACACAGATACGCAGTATTTT
cdr3_aa: CASSLGRVGLADTDTQYF

v_call: TRBV15
d_call: .
j_call: TRBJ2-5
clone_size: .
cdr3_nt: TGTGCCACCAGCAGATTCTCGTTAGAGACCATAGGGGAGACCCAGTACTTC
cdr3_aa: CATSRFSLETIGETQYF

v_call: TRBV7-9
d_call: .
j_call: TRBJ2-5
clone_size: .
cdr3_nt: TGTGCCAGCAGCTTAACGTCTAGCGCACAAGAGACCCAGTACTTC
cdr3_aa: CASSLTSSAQETQYF

v_call: TRBV7-9
d_call: TRBD1
j_call: TRBJ1-2
clone_size: .
cdr3_nt: TGTGCCAGCAGCCCTCGGACAGGGGAAAACTATGGCTACACCTTC
cdr3_aa: CASSPRTGENYGYTF

v_call: TRBV9
d_call: TRBD1
j_call: TRBJ1-2
clone_size: .
cdr3_nt: TGTGCCAGCAGTCTGACCGGAATGGGACAGGGCCCACTTAAGGGCTACACCTTC
cdr3_aa: CASSLTGMGQGPLKGYTF

v_call: TRBV2
d_call: .
j_call: TRBJ2-5
clone_size: .
cdr3_nt: TGTGCCTTACAAAGGGAGACCCAGTACTTC
cdr3_aa: CALQRETQYF

v_call: TRBV4-2
d_call: .
j_call: TRBJ1-5
clone_size: .
cdr3_nt: TGTGCCAGCAGCCAAGAGGTCGGGATCCTCAATCAGCCCCAGCATTTT
cdr3_aa: CASSQEVGILNQPQHF

v_call: TRBV29-1
d_call: TRBD2
j_call: TRBJ2-1
clone_size: .
cdr3_nt: TGCAGCGTTGAAGATCCCACTAGCGGGAGGACCTACAATGAGCAGTTCTTC
cdr3_aa: CSVEDPTSGRTYNEQFF

v_call: TRBV2
d_call: .
j_call: TRBJ2-3
clone_size: once
cdr3_nt: TGTGCCAGCAGCGAAACACCTATGTTCACAGATACGCAGTATTTT
cdr3_aa: CASSETPMFTDTQYF

v_call: TRBV9
d_call: TRBD2
j_call: TRBJ2-1
clone_size: .
cdr3_nt: TGTGCCAGCAGCGCAAGTGGAGCGGGAGGGTACTACAATGAGCAGTTCTTC
cdr3_aa: CASSASGAGGYYNEQFF

v_call: TRBV9
d_call: .
j_call: TRBJ1-2
clone_size: .
cdr3_nt: TGTGCCAGCAGCGGGTTCCGGGAATTGGACTATGGCTACACCTTC
cdr3_aa: CASSGFRELDYGYTF

v_call: TRBV27
d_call: .
j_call: TRBJ2-5
clone_size: .
cdr3_nt: TGTGCCAGCAGTAGATATGGGTTGGAAGAGACCCAGTACTTC
cdr3_aa: CASSRYGLEETQYF

v_call: TRBV4-2
d_call: .
j_call: TRBJ2-2
clone_size: once
cdr3_nt: TGTGCCAGCAGCGCGGGGGCGTATACCGGGGAGCTGTTTTTT
cdr3_aa: CASSAGAYTGELFF

v_call: TRBV6-5
d_call: .
j_call: TRBJ2-2
clone_size: .
cdr3_nt: TGTGCCAGCAGACACGGACGGCTCACCGGGGAGCTGTTTTTT
cdr3_aa: CASRHGRLTGELFF

v_call: TRBV11-2
d_call: TRBD2
j_call: TRBJ2-1
clone_size: .
cdr3_nt: TGTGCCAGCAGCTTATTGGCTAGCGGTACAGAGCAGTTCTTC
cdr3_aa: CASSLLASGTEQFF

v_call: TRBV19
d_call: .
j_call: TRBJ2-5
clone_size: .
cdr3_nt: TGTGCCAGTAGCTCCCGACAGGCGAACCAAGAGACCCAGTACTTC
cdr3_aa: CASSSRQANQETQYF

v_call: TRBV2
d_call: TRBD2
j_call: TRBJ2-7
clone_size: .
cdr3_nt: TGTGCCAGCAGTGAAGCTGACGGGGGGTACGAGCAGTACTTC
cdr3_aa: CASSEADGGYEQYF

v_call: TRBV19
d_call: .
j_call: TRBJ1-1
clone_size: .
cdr3_nt: TGTGCCACCTCGGACGGAAAAAACACTGAAGCTTTCTTT
cdr3_aa: CATSDGKNTEAFF

v_call: TRBV7-9
d_call: .
j_call: TRBJ2-2
clone_size: .
cdr3_nt: TGTGCCAGCAGCCCAAAGGACAGACCCACCGGGGAGCTGTTTTTT
cdr3_aa: CASSPKDRPTGELFF

v_call: TRBV7-9
d_call: .
j_call: TRBJ1-1
clone_size: .
cdr3_nt: TGTGCCAGCAGTTCGCACCGGGGGATTGAAGCTTTCTTT
cdr3_aa: CASSSHRGIEAFF

v_call: TRBV5-1
d_call: .
j_call: TRBJ2-1
clone_size: .
cdr3_nt: TGCGCCAGCAGCTTGGATGCTATCAGCGTCCCCCTCTACAATGAGCAGTTCTTC
cdr3_aa: CASSLDAISVPLYNEQFF

v_call: TRBV30
d_call: .
j_call: TRBJ2-7
clone_size: .
cdr3_nt: TGTGCCTGTACCAGGTCCTACGAGCAGTACTTC
cdr3_aa: CACTRSYEQYF

v_call: TRBV5-4
d_call: .
j_call: TRBJ2-7
clone_size: .
cdr3_nt: TGTGCCAGCAGCCCTGGCGCTAGCAAAGAGCAGTACTTC
cdr3_aa: CASSPGASKEQYF

v_call: TRBV5-1
d_call: .
j_call: TRBJ2-3
clone_size: .
cdr3_nt: TGCGCCAGCAGCTCGACTCTCACAGATACGCAGTATTTT
cdr3_aa: CASSSTLTDTQYF

v_call: TRBV6-6
d_call: TRBD2
j_call: TRBJ2-7
clone_size: .
cdr3_nt: TGTGCCAGCAGTTACTCGGCTAGCGGGACTTACGAGCAGTACTTC
cdr3_aa: CASSYSASGTYEQYF

v_call: TRBV7-9
d_call: TRBD2
j_call: TRBJ2-2
clone_size: .
cdr3_nt: TGTGCCAGCAGCCACCCGGGGGGGGCAGGGGACACCGGGGAGCTGTTTTTT
cdr3_aa: CASSHPGGAGDTGELFF

v_call: TRBV10-3
d_call: TRBD1
j_call: TRBJ2-7
clone_size: .
cdr3_nt: TGTGCCACCCGACAGGGTGCCGAGCAGTACTTC
cdr3_aa: CATRQGAEQYF

v_call: TRBV6-1
d_call: TRBD2
j_call: TRBJ2-7
clone_size: .
cdr3_nt: TGTGCCAGCAGTGAAGTTAGCGGGGGCTACGAGCAGTACTTC
cdr3_aa: CASSEVSGGYEQYF

v_call: TRBV28
d_call: .
j_call: TRBJ2-1
clone_size: .
cdr3_nt: TGTGCCAGCAGTTCATTGACACTTAGCTCCTACAATGAGCAGTTCTTC
cdr3_aa: CASSSLTLSSYNEQFF

v_call: TRBV4-1
d_call: .
j_call: TRBJ1-1
clone_size: .
cdr3_nt: TGCGCCAGCAGCGGGCCTAGGGCTGAGTTGGGGATGAACACTGAAGCTTTCTTT
cdr3_aa: CASSGPRAELGMNTEAFF

v_call: TRBV2
d_call: .
j_call: TRBJ2-5
clone_size: .
cdr3_nt: TGTGCCAGCAGGGGACAAAACCAAGAGACCCAGTACTTC
cdr3_aa: CASRGQNQETQYF

v_call: TRBV28
d_call: .
j_call: TRBJ2-6
clone_size: once
cdr3_nt: TGTGCCAGCACCCCCGGGGCTGGGGCCAACGTCCTGACTTTC
cdr3_aa: CASTPGAGANVLTF

v_call: TRBV6-5
d_call: TRBD1
j_call: TRBJ1-2
clone_size: .
cdr3_nt: TGTGCCAGCAGTTACTCGATCGGACAGGAGACCTATGGCTACACCTTC
cdr3_aa: CASSYSIGQETYGYTF

v_call: TRBV10-1
d_call: .
j_call: TRBJ2-7
clone_size: .
cdr3_nt: TGCGCCAGCTCGGCGGGGTCCTACGAGCAGTACTTC
cdr3_aa: CASSAGSYEQYF

v_call: TRBV4-1
d_call: .
j_call: TRBJ2-3
clone_size: .
cdr3_nt: TGCGCCAGCGGTCGAGGGGATACGCAGTATTTT
cdr3_aa: CASGRGDTQYF

v_call: TRBV10-2
d_call: TRBD1
j_call: TRBJ2-5
clone_size: once
cdr3_nt: TGCGCCATCCAGAGCGGGACAGGGGTACAAGAGACCCAGTACTTC
cdr3_aa: CAIQSGTGVQETQYF

v_call: TRBV27
d_call: .
j_call: TRBJ2-7
clone_size: .
cdr3_nt: TGTGCCAGCAGCCTATCCCGGCAGACAGGTGCCTACGAGCAGTACTTC
cdr3_aa: CASSLSRQTGAYEQYF

v_call: TRBV19
d_call: TRBD1
j_call: TRBJ2-7
clone_size: .
cdr3_nt: TGTGCCAGTAGTCAACAGGGGGCGTCCTACGAGCAGTACTTC
cdr3_aa: CASSQQGASYEQYF

v_call: TRBV28
d_call: .
j_call: TRBJ1-4
clone_size: .
cdr3_nt: TGTGCCAGCAGTTCGTCCTGGGACGGGGATGAAAAACTGTTTTTT
cdr3_aa: CASSSSWDGDEKLFF

v_call: TRBV28
d_call: .
j_call: TRBJ1-2
clone_size: .
cdr3_nt: TGTGCCAGCAGTACACAGGACTCCTATGGCTACACCTTC
cdr3_aa: CASSTQDSYGYTF